The rows below give T cell receptor beta chains drawn from one sample of a study of breast tumors, draining lymph nodes, adjacent tissues. TCRdb itself ran the multiplex PCR reads through MiXCR, one entry per CDR3 protein. The sample has 20,000 to 25,000 distinct CDR3 sequences; around three fifths are singletons. Sequenced sample: tumor-adjacent breast tissue. Receptors were obtained from a female donor with breast cancer. Some clones in this sample may be carry-over from other donors' samples. CDR3s include the opening cysteine and the closing phenylalanine or tryptophan. Each record gives: D gene, V gene, J gene, clone size, CDR3 DNA, CDR3 protein. D genes are given only for firm matches. Expanded clones are given a class, and other clones once, few, many or no size at all.

D gene: .; V gene: TRBV4-3; J gene: TRBJ2-5; clone size: .; CDR3 DNA: TGCGCCAGCAGCTTAGGGGCGAAGGAGACCCAGTACTTC; CDR3 protein: CASSLGAKETQYF
D gene: TRBD1; V gene: TRBV5-5; J gene: TRBJ1-4; clone size: .; CDR3 DNA: TGTGCCAGCAGCACGGACAGGGCGGGGGGAAATGAAAAACTGTTTTTT; CDR3 protein: CASSTDRAGGNEKLFF
D gene: .; V gene: TRBV7-9; J gene: TRBJ2-2; clone size: .; CDR3 DNA: TGTGCCAGCAGCTTAGGTGTCGGGGAGCTGTTTTTT; CDR3 protein: CASSLGVGELFF
D gene: .; V gene: TRBV2; J gene: TRBJ2-1; clone size: .; CDR3 DNA: TGTGCCAGCAGTGAAGCAGTTAGCTCCTACAATGAGCAGTTCTTC; CDR3 protein: CASSEAVSSYNEQFF
D gene: .; V gene: TRBV11-3; J gene: TRBJ2-5; clone size: many; CDR3 DNA: TGTGCCAGCAGCCGCGGGGGCGGGAAGACCCAGTACTTC; CDR3 protein: CASSRGGGKTQYF
D gene: .; V gene: TRBV20-1; J gene: TRBJ2-7; clone size: .; CDR3 DNA: TGCAGTGCTCCCGAGACAGATTTCTACGAGCAGTACTTC; CDR3 protein: CSAPETDFYEQYF
D gene: .; V gene: TRBV5-6; J gene: TRBJ2-7; clone size: .; CDR3 DNA: TGTGCCAGCACCCCTCCACCGGCTGCCTACGAGCAGTACTTC; CDR3 protein: CASTPPPAAYEQYF
D gene: .; V gene: TRBV5-4; J gene: TRBJ1-6; clone size: once; CDR3 DNA: TGTGCCAGCAGCAAACAACAGTCCAATTCACCCCTCCACTTT; CDR3 protein: CASSKQQSNSPLHF
D gene: .; V gene: TRBV24-1; J gene: TRBJ2-7; clone size: medium-sized; CDR3 DNA: TGTGCCACCAGTGATTCTCTCAGTTACGAGCAGTACTTC; CDR3 protein: CATSDSLSYEQYF
D gene: TRBD2; V gene: TRBV19; J gene: TRBJ2-5; clone size: many; CDR3 DNA: TGTGCCGGTAGTGCGGGACTAGCGGGCGTAACCGCCGGACGGGGGACCCAGTACTTC; CDR3 protein: CAGSAGLAGVTAGRGTQYF
D gene: TRBD2; V gene: TRBV7-8; J gene: TRBJ2-7; clone size: medium-sized; CDR3 DNA: TGTGCCAGCAGCTTAAGGCGGGCGGGGGGATCCTACGAGCAGTACTTC; CDR3 protein: CASSLRRAGGSYEQYF
D gene: TRBD1; V gene: TRBV12-3/TRBV12-4; J gene: TRBJ2-7; clone size: .; CDR3 DNA: TGTGCCAGCAGGGATGAGACAGGGGGCTGGGAGCAGTACTTC; CDR3 protein: CASRDETGGWEQYF
D gene: .; V gene: TRBV5-8; J gene: TRBJ2-3; clone size: .; CDR3 DNA: TGTGCCATTAATAGCGGATTCACAGATACGCAGTATTTT; CDR3 protein: CAINSGFTDTQYF
D gene: .; V gene: TRBV7-9; J gene: TRBJ2-1; clone size: .; CDR3 DNA: TGTGCCAGCAGCCTAGGAGCGAACAATGAGCAGTTCTTC; CDR3 protein: CASSLGANNEQFF
D gene: TRBD2; V gene: TRBV2; J gene: TRBJ2-5; clone size: large; CDR3 DNA: TGTGCCAGCAGTGTAACCATAGCGGGGGACAACCAAGAGACCCAGTACTTC; CDR3 protein: CASSVTIAGDNQETQYF
D gene: TRBD2; V gene: TRBV13; J gene: TRBJ2-3; clone size: .; CDR3 DNA: TGTGCCAGCAGCTTAGGGACTAGCGGGGTTTTGGATACGCAGTATTTT; CDR3 protein: CASSLGTSGVLDTQYF
D gene: TRBD1; V gene: TRBV11-2; J gene: TRBJ1-2; clone size: few; CDR3 DNA: TGTGCCAGCAGCCTAGCGGGACAGCTCTATGGCTACACCTTC; CDR3 protein: CASSLAGQLYGYTF
D gene: .; V gene: TRBV5-1; J gene: TRBJ1-6; clone size: .; CDR3 DNA: TGCGCCAGCAGCTCGATGGGACAAGGAGGTTCACCCCTCCACTTT; CDR3 protein: CASSSMGQGGSPLHF
D gene: .; V gene: TRBV6-1; J gene: TRBJ1-3; clone size: .; CDR3 DNA: TGTGCCAGCAGTCAAGTCGGCTCAGGTCGCTCTGGAAACACCATATATTTT; CDR3 protein: CASSQVGSGRSGNTIYF
D gene: .; V gene: TRBV3-1; J gene: TRBJ1-6; clone size: .; CDR3 DNA: TGTGCCAGCAGCCAAGGATGGGATTCACCCCTCCACTTT; CDR3 protein: CASSQGWDSPLHF
D gene: .; V gene: TRBV10-3; J gene: TRBJ1-2; clone size: .; CDR3 DNA: TGTGCCATCAATAACGGAGGGAACTATGGCTACACCTTC; CDR3 protein: CAINNGGNYGYTF
D gene: TRBD2; V gene: TRBV11-1; J gene: TRBJ2-1; clone size: .; CDR3 DNA: TGTGCCAGCAGCACGTCTAGCGGGAGACGGAATGAGCAGTTCTTC; CDR3 protein: CASSTSSGRRNEQFF